Ten or more counts support the clone carrying this T cell receptor (beta chain). The sample is drawn from a study of T cells in Graves' hyperthyroidism and ophthalmopathy. TCR beta CDR3 regions were amplified from RNA. In the first-round RT-PCR of the TCR CDR3, the HTBI primer set was used. One entry per CDR3 protein, called by TCRdb with MiXCR from the multiplex PCR reads. The sample yields about 600,000 distinct CDR3 sequences, 15% to 20% seen once. CDR1 and CDR2 from the germline V gene are KGHSH and LQKENI. This CDR3 spans 15 amino acids. V lost 9 bases, J lost 1 base, and 15 bases lay in between. This chain joins TRBV18 and TRBJ2-2; D possibly corresponds to TRBD1 (5 bases). This clonotype was sampled from a woman in her 40s with Graves' ophthalmopathy. Sequencing was done on a sample of blood. CDR3 protein: CASSDSLLNTGELFF. CDR3 in DNA: TGTGCCAGTTCCGACAGCCTTTTGAACACCGGGGAGCTGTTTTTT.